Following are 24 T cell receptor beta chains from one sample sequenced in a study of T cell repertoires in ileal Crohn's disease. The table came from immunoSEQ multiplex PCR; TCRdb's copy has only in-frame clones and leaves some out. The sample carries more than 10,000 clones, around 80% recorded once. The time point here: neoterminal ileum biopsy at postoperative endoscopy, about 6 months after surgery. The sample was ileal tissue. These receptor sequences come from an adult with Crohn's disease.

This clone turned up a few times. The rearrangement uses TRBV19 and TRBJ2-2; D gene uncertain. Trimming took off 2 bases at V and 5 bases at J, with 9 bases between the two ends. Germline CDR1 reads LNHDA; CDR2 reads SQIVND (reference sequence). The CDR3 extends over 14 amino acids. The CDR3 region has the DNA TGTGCCAGTAGTATAATACAGATTACCGGGGAGCTGTTTTTT. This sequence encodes CASSIIQITGELFF.

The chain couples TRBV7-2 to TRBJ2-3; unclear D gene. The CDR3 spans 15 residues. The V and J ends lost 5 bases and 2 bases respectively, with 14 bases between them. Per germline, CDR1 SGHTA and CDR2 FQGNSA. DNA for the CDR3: TGTGCCAGCAGCCGCTCCTTTGTAGCCACAGATACGCAGTATTTT. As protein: CASSRSFVATDTQYF.

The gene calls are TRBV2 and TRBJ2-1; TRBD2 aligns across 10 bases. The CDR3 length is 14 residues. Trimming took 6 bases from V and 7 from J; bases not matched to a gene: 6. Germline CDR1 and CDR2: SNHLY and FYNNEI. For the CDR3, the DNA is TGTGCCAGCAGCCGTTCTAGCGGGAGTAATGAGCAGTTCTTC. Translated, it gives CASSRSSGSNEQFF.

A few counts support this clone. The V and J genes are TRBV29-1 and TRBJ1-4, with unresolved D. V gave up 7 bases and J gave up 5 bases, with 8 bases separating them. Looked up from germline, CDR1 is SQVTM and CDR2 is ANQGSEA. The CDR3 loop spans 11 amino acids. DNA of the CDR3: TGCAGCGCGGGTTGGAATGAAAAACTGTTTTTT. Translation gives CSAGWNEKLFF. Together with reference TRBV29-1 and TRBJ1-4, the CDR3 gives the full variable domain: SAVISQKPSRDICQRGTSLTIQCQVDSQVTMMFWYRQQPGQSLTLIATANQGSEATYESGFVIDKFPISRPNLTFSTLTVSNMSPEDSSIYLCSAGWNEKLFFGSGTQLSVL.

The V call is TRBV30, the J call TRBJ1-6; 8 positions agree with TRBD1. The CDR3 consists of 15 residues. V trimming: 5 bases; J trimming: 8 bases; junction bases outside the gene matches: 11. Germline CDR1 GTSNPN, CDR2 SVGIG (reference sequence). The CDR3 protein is CAWGRWAGGDSPLHF. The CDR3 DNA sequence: TGTGCCTGGGGGCGGTGGGCAGGGGGCGATTCACCCCTCCACTTT. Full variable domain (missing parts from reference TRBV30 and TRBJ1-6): SQTIHQWPATLVQPVGSPLSLECTVEGTSNPNLYWYRQAAGRGLQLLFYSVGIGQISSEVPQNLSASRPQDRQFILSSKKLLLSDSGFYLCAWGRWAGGDSPLHFGNGTRLTVT.

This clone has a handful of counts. The CDR3 bases are TGTGCCAGCAGCGTCGGGACAGCTGACCCCTACGAGCAGTACTTC. Protein sequence: CASSVGTADPYEQYF. This rearrangement joins TRBV5-8 to TRBJ2-7, with TRBD1 identical over 7 bases. CDR1 is SGHTS, CDR2 YDEGEE, per germline. The CDR3 sequence is 15 residues long. V was clipped by 4 bases and J by 2 bases; unmatched bases: 9.

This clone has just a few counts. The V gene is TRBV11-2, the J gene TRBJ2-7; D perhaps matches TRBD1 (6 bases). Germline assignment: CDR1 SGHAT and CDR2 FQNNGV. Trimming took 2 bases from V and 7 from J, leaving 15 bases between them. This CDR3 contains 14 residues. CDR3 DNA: TGTGCCAGCAGCTTACGGGTCGAAGGGGGAGAGCAGTACTTC. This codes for CASSLRVEGGEQYF.

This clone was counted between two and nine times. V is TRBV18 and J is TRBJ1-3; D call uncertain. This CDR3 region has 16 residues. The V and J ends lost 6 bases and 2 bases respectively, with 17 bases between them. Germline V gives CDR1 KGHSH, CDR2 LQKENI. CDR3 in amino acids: CASSPTRSGAGNTIYF. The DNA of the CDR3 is TGTGCCAGCTCCCCCACCCGTTCGGGAGCTGGAAACACCATATATTTT.

The CDR3: CASSQGQGGHIQYF. CDR3 in DNA: TGTGCCAGCAGCCAGGGACAGGGGGGCCACATTCAGTACTTC. The rearrangement links TRBV7-2 to TRBJ2-4, with 11 bases matching TRBD1. V shed 5 bases and J 8 bases; nucleotides not matched to a gene: 5. CDR1 and CDR2 from the germline V gene are SGHTA and FQGNSA. The length of the CDR3 is 14 residues.

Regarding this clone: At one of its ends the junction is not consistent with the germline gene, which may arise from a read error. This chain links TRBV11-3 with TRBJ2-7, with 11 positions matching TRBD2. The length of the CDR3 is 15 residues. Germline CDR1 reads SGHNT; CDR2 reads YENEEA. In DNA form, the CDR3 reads TGTGCCAGAAGCTTGCTAGCGGGAGGTTCTGGAGAGCAGTACTTC. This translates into CARSLLAGGSGEQYF.

The CDR3 loop is CASSSQGGQPQHF. Here the CDR3 DNA reads TGTGCCAGCAGTTCACAGGGCGGGCAGCCCCAGCATTTT. The chain links TRBV6-5 to TRBJ1-5, with a possible D match to TRBD1 (6 bases). Looked up from germline, CDR1 is MNHEY and CDR2 is SVGAGI. CDR3 length: 13 amino acids. V lost 4 bases and J lost 7, with 11 bases in between.

The CDR3 bases are TGTGCCAGCAGCAGGCCCCCTGCAGCGAACACTGAAGCTTTCTTT. The encoded protein is CASSRPPAANTEAFF. This chain connects TRBV28 to TRBJ1-1; no firm D call. Germline values: CDR1 MDHEN, CDR2 SYDVKM. Trimming removed 6 bases from V and 1 base from J, with 15 bases in between. The CDR3 totals 15 residues.

The CDR3 region is CASSLGGLAGIGETQYF. The CDR3 region has the DNA TGTGCCAGCAGCTTAGGGGGACTAGCGGGAATTGGAGAGACCCAGTACTTC. V is TRBV11-3 and J is TRBJ2-5; TRBD2 agrees at 13 bases. Trimming at V came to 1 base and at J to 4 bases, leaving 6 bases not matched to a gene. The CDR3 sequence is 17 residues long. Germline loops: CDR1 SGHNT, CDR2 YENEEA.

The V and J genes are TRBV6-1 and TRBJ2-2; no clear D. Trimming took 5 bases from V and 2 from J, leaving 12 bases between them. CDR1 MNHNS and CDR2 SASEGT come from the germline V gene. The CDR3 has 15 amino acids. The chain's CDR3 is CASSRIGGNTGELFF. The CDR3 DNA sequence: TGTGCCAGCAGTCGTATTGGCGGCAACACCGGGGAGCTGTTTTTT.

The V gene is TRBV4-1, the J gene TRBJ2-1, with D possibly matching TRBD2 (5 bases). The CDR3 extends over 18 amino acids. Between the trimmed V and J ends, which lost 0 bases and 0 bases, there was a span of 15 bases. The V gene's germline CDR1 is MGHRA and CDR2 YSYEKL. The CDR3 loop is CASSQDPLGLPSYNEQFF. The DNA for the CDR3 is TGCGCCAGCAGCCAAGACCCCCTCGGACTTCCCTCCTACAATGAGCAGTTCTTC.

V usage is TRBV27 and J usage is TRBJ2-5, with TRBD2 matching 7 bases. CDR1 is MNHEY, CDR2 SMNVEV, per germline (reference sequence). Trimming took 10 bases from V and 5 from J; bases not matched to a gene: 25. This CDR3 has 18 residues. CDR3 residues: CAKAGTARTSLEVETQYF. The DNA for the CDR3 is TGTGCCAAGGCGGGAACTGCTCGGACTAGTCTTGAAGTGGAGACCCAGTACTTC.

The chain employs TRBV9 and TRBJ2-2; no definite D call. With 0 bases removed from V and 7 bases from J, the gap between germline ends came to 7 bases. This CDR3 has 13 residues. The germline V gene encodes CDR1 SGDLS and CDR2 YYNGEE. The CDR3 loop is CASSVVSGGELFF. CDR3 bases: TGTGCCAGCAGCGTAGTGTCCGGCGGGGAGCTGTTTTTT. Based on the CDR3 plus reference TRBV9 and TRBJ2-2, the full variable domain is DSGVTQTPKHLITATGQRVTLRCSPRSGDLSVYWYQQSLDQGLQFLIQYYNGEERAKGNILERFSAQQFPDLHSELNLSSLELGDSALYFCASSVVSGGELFFGEGSRLTVL.

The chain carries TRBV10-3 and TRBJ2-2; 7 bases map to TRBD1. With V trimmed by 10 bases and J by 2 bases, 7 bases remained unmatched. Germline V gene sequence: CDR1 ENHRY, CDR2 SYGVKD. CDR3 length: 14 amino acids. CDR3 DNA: TGTGCCACGGGACAGTCCTTAAACACCGGGGAGCTGTTTTTT. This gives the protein CATGQSLNTGELFF.

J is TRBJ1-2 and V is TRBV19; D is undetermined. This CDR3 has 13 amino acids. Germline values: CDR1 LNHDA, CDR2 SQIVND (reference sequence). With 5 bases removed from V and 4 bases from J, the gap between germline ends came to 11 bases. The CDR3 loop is CASSLNGVYGYTF. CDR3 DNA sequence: TGTGCCAGTAGTCTCAACGGGGTCTATGGCTACACCTTC.

CDR3 residues: CASSLALGMGLMNTEAFF. DNA of the CDR3: TGTGCCAGCAGCTTAGCCCTGGGGATGGGGCTCATGAACACTGAAGCTTTCTTT. The chain uses TRBV7-2 and TRBJ1-1, with a weak D call TRBD1 (5 bases). There are 18 residues in the CDR3. Looked up from germline, CDR1 is SGHTA and CDR2 is FQGNSA. Between the trimmed V and J ends, which lost 0 bases and 0 bases, there was a span of 17 bases. Looking up the rest from reference TRBV7-2 and TRBJ1-1 gives the full variable domain: GAGVSQSPSNKVTEKGKDVELRCDPISGHTALYWYRQSLGQGLEFLIYFQGNSAPDKSGLPSDRFSAERTGGSVSTLTIQRTQQEDSAVYLCASSLALGMGLMNTEAFFGQGTRLTVV.

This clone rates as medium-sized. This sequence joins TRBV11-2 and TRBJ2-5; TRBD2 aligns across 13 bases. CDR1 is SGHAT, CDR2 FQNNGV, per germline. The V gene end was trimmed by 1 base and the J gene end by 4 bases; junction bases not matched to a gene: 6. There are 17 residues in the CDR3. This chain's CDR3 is CASSLGGLAGIGETQYF. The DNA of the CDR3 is TGTGCCAGCAGCTTAGGGGGACTAGCGGGAATTGGAGAGACCCAGTACTTC.

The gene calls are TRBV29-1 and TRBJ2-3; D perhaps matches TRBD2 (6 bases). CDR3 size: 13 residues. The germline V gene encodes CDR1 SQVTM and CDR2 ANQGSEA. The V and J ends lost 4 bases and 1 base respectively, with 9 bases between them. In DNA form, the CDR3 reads TGCAGCGTTGCGGGAGCGGGCACAGATACGCAGTATTTT. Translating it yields CSVAGAGTDTQYF.

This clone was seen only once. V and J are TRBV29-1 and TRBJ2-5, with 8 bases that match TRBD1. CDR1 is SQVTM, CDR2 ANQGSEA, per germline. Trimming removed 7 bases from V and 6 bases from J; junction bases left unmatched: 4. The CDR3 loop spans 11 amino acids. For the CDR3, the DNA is TGCAGCGGGGGACAGGAAAAGACCCAGTACTTC. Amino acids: CSGGQEKTQYF.

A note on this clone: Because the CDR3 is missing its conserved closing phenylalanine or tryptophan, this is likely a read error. Here the CDR3 reads CASSRGLDTEAFL. The CDR3 DNA reads as TGTGCTAGCAGCCGCGGACTTGACACTGAAGCTTTCCTT. V and J are TRBV7-7 and TRBJ1-1; D call uncertain. CDR1 and CDR2 from the germline V gene are SSHAT and FNYEAQ (reference sequence). CDR3 length equals 13 residues.